A selection of T cell receptor beta chains follows, all from one sample in a study of metastatic and nonmetastatic thyroid tumors. TCRdb ran MiXCR on the PCR reads. Found here are over 15,000 clones, about 27% of them singletons; the top ten hold about 10%. The sequencing sample was made of tumor tissue. Source of these receptors: a female donor with papillary thyroid cancer or a benign thyroid nodule (not recorded which). Some clones in this sample may be carry-over from other donors' samples. CDR3s include the opening cysteine and the closing phenylalanine or tryptophan. Fields, in order: J gene, V gene, clone size, D gene, CDR3 protein, CDR3 DNA. A D gene is named only where the DNA matches it firmly. Clone size is given for some rows only: seen once, a few or many times, or a class if the clone is expanded.

j_call: TRBJ2-7
v_call: TRBV28
clone_size: medium-sized
d_call: -
cdr3_aa: CASSTRDSLGYEQYF
cdr3_nt: TGTGCCAGCAGCACTAGGGACTCCTTGGGCTACGAGCAGTACTTC

j_call: TRBJ2-1
v_call: TRBV27
clone_size: -
d_call: -
cdr3_aa: CASSSDTNEQFF
cdr3_nt: TGTGCCAGCAGTTCAGACACCAATGAGCAGTTCTTC

j_call: TRBJ1-1
v_call: TRBV19
clone_size: few
d_call: -
cdr3_aa: CASSSFRGTEAFF
cdr3_nt: TGTGCCAGTAGTAGTTTCAGGGGTACTGAAGCTTTCTTT

j_call: TRBJ2-7
v_call: TRBV11-1
clone_size: -
d_call: TRBD2
cdr3_aa: CASSFGVCAPGRDQYF
cdr3_nt: TGTGCCAGCAGCTTTGGCGTGTGTGCGCCCGGGAGGGATCAGTACTTC

j_call: TRBJ2-3
v_call: TRBV28
clone_size: many
d_call: TRBD2
cdr3_aa: CASRDVAGASTDTQYF
cdr3_nt: TGTGCCAGCAGGGACGTAGCGGGAGCTAGCACAGATACGCAGTATTTT

j_call: TRBJ2-7
v_call: TRBV7-9
clone_size: many
d_call: TRBD2
cdr3_aa: CASSLGTSGSYEQYF
cdr3_nt: TGTGCCAGCAGCTTAGGGACTAGCGGGAGTTACGAGCAGTACTTC

j_call: TRBJ2-7
v_call: TRBV19
clone_size: -
d_call: -
cdr3_aa: CASHQRDYPHEQYF
cdr3_nt: TGTGCCAGTCACCAACGGGATTACCCCCACGAGCAGTACTTC

j_call: TRBJ1-1
v_call: TRBV10-1
clone_size: many
d_call: -
cdr3_aa: CASSSRGPNTEAFF
cdr3_nt: TGCGCCAGCAGCTCGAGGGGCCCGAACACTGAAGCTTTCTTT

j_call: TRBJ1-5
v_call: TRBV6-2/TRBV6-3
clone_size: few
d_call: TRBD1
cdr3_aa: CASRLQGDQPQHF
cdr3_nt: TGTGCCAGCAGATTACAGGGGGATCAGCCCCAGCATTTT

j_call: TRBJ1-5
v_call: TRBV5-8
clone_size: many
d_call: -
cdr3_aa: CASSLSQGNQPQHF
cdr3_nt: TGTGCCAGCAGCTTGTCACAGGGCAATCAGCCCCAGCATTTT

j_call: TRBJ1-6
v_call: TRBV6-1
clone_size: -
d_call: -
cdr3_aa: CASSQQALAYNSPLHF
cdr3_nt: TGTGCCAGCAGTCAACAGGCCCTCGCCTATAATTCACCCCTCCACTTT

j_call: TRBJ2-7
v_call: TRBV7-2
clone_size: many
d_call: TRBD2
cdr3_aa: CASGLAGHHEQYF
cdr3_nt: TGTGCCAGCGGCTTAGCGGGACACCACGAGCAGTACTTC

j_call: TRBJ1-2
v_call: TRBV7-8
clone_size: -
d_call: -
cdr3_aa: CASSASGENYGYTF
cdr3_nt: TGTGCCAGCAGCGCCTCTGGGGAGAACTATGGCTACACCTTC